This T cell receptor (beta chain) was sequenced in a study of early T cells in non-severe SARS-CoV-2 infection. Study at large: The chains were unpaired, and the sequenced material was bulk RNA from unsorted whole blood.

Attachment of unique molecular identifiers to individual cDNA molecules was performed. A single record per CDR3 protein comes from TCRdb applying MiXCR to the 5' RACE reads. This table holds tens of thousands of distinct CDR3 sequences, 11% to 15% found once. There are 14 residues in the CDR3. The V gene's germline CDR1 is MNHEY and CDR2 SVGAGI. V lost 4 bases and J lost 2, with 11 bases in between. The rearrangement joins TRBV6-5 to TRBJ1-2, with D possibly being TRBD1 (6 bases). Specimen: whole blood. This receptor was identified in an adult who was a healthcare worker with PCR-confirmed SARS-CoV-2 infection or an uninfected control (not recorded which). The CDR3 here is CASSWTDSNYGYTF. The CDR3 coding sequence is TGTGCCAGCAGTTGGACGGACAGCAACTATGGCTACACCTTC.